This TCR beta chain was identified in a study of T cells in Graves' hyperthyroidism and ophthalmopathy. Researchers amplified the TCR beta CDR3 regions from RNA transcripts. Initially, a first-round RT-PCR of the TCR CDR3 employed the HTBI primer set. TCRdb used MiXCR to reprocess the multiplex PCR reads, holding one entry per CDR3 protein. This sample has over 650,000 distinct CDR3 sequences, with over 40% found just once. Exclusion of a patient resulted from uncontrolled infection, other autoimmune disease, pregnancy or lactation. Study results and caveats: By a 13 V-J model, ophthalmopathy was set apart from stable hyperthyroidism.

Concerning this clonotype itself: The antigen remains undetermined.

J gave up 4 bases and V 4 bases, and 6 bases lay outside the gene matches. This CDR3 is 14 amino acids long. Looked up from germline, CDR1 is DFQATT and CDR2 is SNEGSKA (reference sequence). This clonotype originated in an adult man with Graves' disease, either hyperthyroidism or ophthalmopathy (not recorded which). This chain joins TRBV20-1 and TRBJ1-2; TRBD1 aligns across 10 bases. The sequenced sample consisted of peripheral blood or thyroid tissue (not recorded which). The CDR3 sequence is CSATGTGDFYGYTF. The CDR3 DNA reads TGCAGTGCTACAGGGACAGGGGATTTCTATGGCTACACCTTC.